The T cell receptor beta chain described here comes from a study of blood T cell repertoires in COVID-19. V lost 8 bases and J lost 2, with 13 bases in between. The length of the CDR3 is 13 residues. Germline CDR1 is MNHEY and CDR2 is SMNVEV (reference sequence). Sequencing was performed with immunoSEQ multiplex PCR; in TCRdb, only in-frame clones are kept and a portion is missing. The sample has 200,000 or so clones, 80% to 90% seen once. This sequence was found in a man between 70 and 80 years old with active or convalescent COVID-19. Sequenced material: peripheral blood. V and J are TRBV27 and TRBJ2-7; D possibly corresponds to TRBD2 (6 bases). The CDR3 DNA reads as TGTGCCAGCGGGCGGGACGGGACCTACGAGCAGTACTTC. This translates into CASGRDGTYEQYF.